This TCR beta chain was recovered during a study of control samples from healthy donors and cancer patients. Germline assignment: CDR1 LNHDA and CDR2 SQIVND (reference sequence). The CDR3 has 12 amino acids. V was clipped by 9 bases and J by 3 bases, with 12 bases between them. Method: immunoSEQ multiplex PCR; TCRdb's copy keeps in-frame clones and lacks some. The table shows roughly 180,000 clones, with 80% to 95% occurring only once. This clonotype was obtained from a woman aged 40 to 50 in good health. The rearrangement uses TRBV19 and TRBJ2-7, with D uncertain. The sequenced material came from blood. CDR3 DNA: TGTGCCAGGGGCCCAAGCGACTACGAGCAGTACTTC. It translates to CARGPSDYEQYF.